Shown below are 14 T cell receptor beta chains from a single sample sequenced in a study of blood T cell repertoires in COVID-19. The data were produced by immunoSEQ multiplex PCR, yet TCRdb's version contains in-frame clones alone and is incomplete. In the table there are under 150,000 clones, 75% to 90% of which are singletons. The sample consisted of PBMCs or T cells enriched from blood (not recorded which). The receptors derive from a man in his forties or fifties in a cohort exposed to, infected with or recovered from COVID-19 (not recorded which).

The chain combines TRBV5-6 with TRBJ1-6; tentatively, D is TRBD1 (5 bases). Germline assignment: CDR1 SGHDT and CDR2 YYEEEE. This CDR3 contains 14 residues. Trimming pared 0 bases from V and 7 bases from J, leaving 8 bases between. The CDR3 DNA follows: TGTGCCAGCAGCTTGGAACGGGGGAATTCACCCCTCCACTTT. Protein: CASSLERGNSPLHF.

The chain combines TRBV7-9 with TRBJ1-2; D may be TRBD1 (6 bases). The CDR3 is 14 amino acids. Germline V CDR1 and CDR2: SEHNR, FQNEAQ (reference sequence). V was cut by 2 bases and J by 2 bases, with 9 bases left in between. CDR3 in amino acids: CASSLSQGNYGYTF. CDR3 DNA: TGTGCCAGCAGCTTAAGTCAGGGGAACTATGGCTACACCTTC. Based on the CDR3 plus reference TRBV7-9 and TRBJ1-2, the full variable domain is DTGVSQNPRHKITKRGQNVTFRCDPISEHNRLYWYRQTLGQGPEFLTYFQNEAQLEKSRLLSDRFSAERPKGSFSTLEIQRTEQGDSAMYLCASSLSQGNYGYTFGSGTRLTVV.

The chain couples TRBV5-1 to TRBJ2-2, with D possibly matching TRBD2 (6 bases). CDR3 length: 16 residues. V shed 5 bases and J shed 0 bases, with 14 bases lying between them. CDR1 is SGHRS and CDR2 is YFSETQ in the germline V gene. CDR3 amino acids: CASRGPAGSNTGELFF. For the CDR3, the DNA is TGCGCCAGCAGGGGGCCCGCGGGGTCGAACACCGGGGAGCTGTTTTTT.

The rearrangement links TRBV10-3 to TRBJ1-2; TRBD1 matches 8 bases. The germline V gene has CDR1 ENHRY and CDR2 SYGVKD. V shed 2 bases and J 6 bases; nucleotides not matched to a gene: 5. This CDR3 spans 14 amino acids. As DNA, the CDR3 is TGTGCCATCAGTGAGACAGGGGGTGAGCATGGCTACACCTTC. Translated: CAISETGGEHGYTF.

CDR3 sequence reads: CATTGNTEAFF. In nucleotides, the CDR3 is TGTGCCACGACAGGGAACACTGAAGCTTTCTTT. V and J are TRBV10-3 and TRBJ1-1, with a weak D call TRBD1 (6 bases). This CDR3 spans 11 amino acids. Trimming took off 10 bases at V and 1 base at J, with 7 bases between the two ends. Germline lookup yields CDR1 ENHRY and CDR2 SYGVKD.

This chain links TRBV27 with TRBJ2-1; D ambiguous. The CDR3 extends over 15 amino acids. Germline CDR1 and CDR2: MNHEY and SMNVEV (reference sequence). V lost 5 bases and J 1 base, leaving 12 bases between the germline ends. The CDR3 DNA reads TGTGCCAGCAGTCCAGACACCGGATCCTACAATGAGCAGTTCTTC. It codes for CASSPDTGSYNEQFF.

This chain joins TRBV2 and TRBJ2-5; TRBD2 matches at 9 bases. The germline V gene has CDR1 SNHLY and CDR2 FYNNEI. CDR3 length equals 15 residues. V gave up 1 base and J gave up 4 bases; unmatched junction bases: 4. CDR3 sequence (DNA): TGTGCCAGCAGTGAAGTAGCGGGAGCCACAGAGACCCAGTACTTC. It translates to CASSEVAGATETQYF.

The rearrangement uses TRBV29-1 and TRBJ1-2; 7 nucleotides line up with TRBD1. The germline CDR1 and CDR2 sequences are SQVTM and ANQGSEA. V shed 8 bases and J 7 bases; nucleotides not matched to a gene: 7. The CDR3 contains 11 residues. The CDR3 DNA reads TGCAGCATCCGGGACAGAGGTGGCTACACCTTC. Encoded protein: CSIRDRGGYTF.

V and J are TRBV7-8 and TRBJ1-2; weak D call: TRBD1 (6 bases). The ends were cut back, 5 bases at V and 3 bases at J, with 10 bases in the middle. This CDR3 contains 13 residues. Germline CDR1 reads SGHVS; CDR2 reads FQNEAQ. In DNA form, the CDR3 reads TGTGCCAGCAGCCAAGGGGGGGACTATGGCTACACCTTC. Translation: CASSQGGDYGYTF. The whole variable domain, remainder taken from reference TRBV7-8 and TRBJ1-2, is GAGVSQSPRYKVAKRGQDVALRCDPISGHVSLFWYQQALGQGPEFLTYFQNEAQLDKSGLPSDRFFAERPEGSVSTLKIQRTQQEDSAVYLCASSQGGDYGYTFGSGTRLTVV.

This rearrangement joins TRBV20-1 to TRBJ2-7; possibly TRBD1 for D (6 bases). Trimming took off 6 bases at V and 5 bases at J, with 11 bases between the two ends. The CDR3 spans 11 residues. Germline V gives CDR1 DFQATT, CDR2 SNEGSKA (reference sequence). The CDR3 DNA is TGCAGTGCAAGGACAGCAGACGAGCAGTACTTC. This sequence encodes CSARTADEQYF.

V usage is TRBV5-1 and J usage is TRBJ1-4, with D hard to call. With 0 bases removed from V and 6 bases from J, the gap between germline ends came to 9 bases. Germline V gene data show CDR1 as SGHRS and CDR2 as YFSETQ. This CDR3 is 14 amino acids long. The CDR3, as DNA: TGCGCCAGCAGCTTGGGAGGCCTGGATGAAAAACTGTTTTTT. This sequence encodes CASSLGGLDEKLFF.

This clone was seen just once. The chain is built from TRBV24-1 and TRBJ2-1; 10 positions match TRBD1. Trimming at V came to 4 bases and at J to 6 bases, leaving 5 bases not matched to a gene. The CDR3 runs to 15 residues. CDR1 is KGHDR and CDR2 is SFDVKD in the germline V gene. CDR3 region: CATSERQGAINEQFF. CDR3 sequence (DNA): TGTGCCACCAGTGAACGACAGGGGGCCATCAATGAGCAGTTCTTC.

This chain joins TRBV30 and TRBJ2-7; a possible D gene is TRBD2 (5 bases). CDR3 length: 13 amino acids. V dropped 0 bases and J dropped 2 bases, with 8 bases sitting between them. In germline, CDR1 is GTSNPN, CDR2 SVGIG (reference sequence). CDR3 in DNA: TGTGCCTGGAGTGTAGGGAGAACCTACGAGCAGTACTTC. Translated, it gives CAWSVGRTYEQYF.

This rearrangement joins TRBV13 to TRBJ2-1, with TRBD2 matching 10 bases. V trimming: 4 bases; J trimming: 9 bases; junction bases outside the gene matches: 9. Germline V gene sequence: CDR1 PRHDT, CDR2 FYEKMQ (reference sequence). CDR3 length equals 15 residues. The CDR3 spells CASSSRTSGIREQFF. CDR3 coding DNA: TGTGCCAGCAGCTCACGGACTAGCGGAATACGTGAGCAGTTCTTC.